Here is one T cell receptor beta chain with its context. The sample is drawn from a study of Ad26.COV2.S vaccination and SARS-CoV-2 variants. Study context: Intramuscular Ad26.COV2.S at 5x10^10 or 1x10^11 viral particles.

Measured with immunoSEQ multiplex PCR; TCRdb has only the in-frame clones, and not every one. The sample shows 350,000 to 400,000 clones, around 85% of them seen only once. The treatment was: some 20 received Ad26.COV2.S at low or high dose, single or two shots; about 5 received placebo; per-sample allocation not given. At day 63 after the first vaccine or placebo injection, samples were drawn. The sample was peripheral blood, taken in a trial of Ad26.COV2.S vaccine versus placebo. The sequence was obtained from a person aged 18-65 years who received the Ad26.COV2.S COVID-19 vaccine or a placebo.

CDR3 nucleotides: TGCGCCAGCAGACTGACAGGGCTCCTCCAAGAGACCCAGTACTTC. This sequence encodes CASRLTGLLQETQYF. The chain joins TRBV5-1 to TRBJ2-5, with 7 bases that match TRBD1. The CDR3 covers 15 residues. Per germline, CDR1 SGHRS and CDR2 YFSETQ. V lost 5 bases to trimming and J lost 1 base; unmatched junction nucleotides: 8.